Below, one T cell receptor (beta chain) is given with its context. CDR3 length equals 14 residues. Germline V gene lookup returns CDR1 SGHAT and CDR2 FQNNGV. V shed 7 bases, J shed 1 base, and the junction held 5 bases outside the gene matches. Clones were read by immunoSEQ multiplex PCR, and TCRdb kept only the in-frame ones, dropping some. Of approximately 290,000 clones detected, 75% to 90% appear once; the ten largest clones hold about 0.8%. The sample comes from a study of blood T cell repertoires in COVID-19. The TCR originated in a man aged 25 to 40 with acute or convalescent COVID-19. Sequencing input: peripheral blood. The gene calls are TRBV11-2 and TRBJ2-3, with TRBD2 identical over 7 bases. The CDR3 protein is CASKPGGGTDTQYF. CDR3 nucleotide sequence: TGTGCCAGCAAACCTGGGGGGGGCACAGATACGCAGTATTTT.